These 17 T cell receptor beta chains originate from one sample sequenced in a study of CD8+ T cells in alopecia areata. The authors extracted RNA and reverse transcribed it into cDNA as the sequencing template. This table comes from immunoSEQ multiplex PCR, and its TCRdb copy is limited to in-frame clones, with some not included. Of some 180,000 clones in the sample, approximately 50% were seen once. Described treatment: oral pan-JAK inhibitor, 5-10 mg twice daily. The specimen comprised CD8+ T cells sorted from blood, sampled around week 53, from a patient treated with tofacitinib. Source of these receptors: a human donor with alopecia areata.

The chain uses TRBV9 and TRBJ2-1; 14 bases fit TRBD2. Unmatched junction bases numbered 6, after V lost 3 bases and J lost 4 bases. This CDR3 has 17 residues. Germline CDR1 and CDR2: SGDLS and YYNGEE. CDR3 nucleotide sequence: TGTGCCAGCAGCGCCGGGACTAGCGGGGGTCCTTACAATGAGCAGTTCTTC. Its protein is CASSAGTSGGPYNEQFF.

The chain is built from TRBV5-1 and TRBJ2-1; TRBD1 matches at 10 bases. Germline assignment: CDR1 SGHRS and CDR2 YFSETQ. CDR3 length: 15 amino acids. Germline trimming cut 0 bases from V and 8 bases from J; bases unmatched to any gene: 5. CDR3 bases: TGCGCCAGCAGCTTGGGACAGGGGGCTATCTATGAGCAGTTCTTC. Protein sequence: CASSLGQGAIYEQFF.

In this sample, this clone turned up a few times. The identical CDR3 is also encoded by other nucleotide sequences in the sample. V and J are TRBV29-1 and TRBJ1-2; no clear D. Per germline, CDR1 SQVTM and CDR2 ANQGSEA. Deletions cut 3 bases from V and 2 bases from J, with 4 bases between. This CDR3 region has 11 residues. The CDR3 region is CSVEGNYGYTF. The CDR3 region has the DNA TGCAGCGTTGAGGGGAACTATGGCTACACCTTC.

The chain links TRBV6-5 to TRBJ2-2, with D possibly being TRBD1 (5 bases). Germline V CDR1 and CDR2: MNHEY, SVGAGI. Trimming shortened V by 0 bases and J by 0 bases, and 8 bases separated the two germline ends. The CDR3 has 16 amino acids. CDR3 sequence (DNA): TGTGCCAGCAGTTACTCTGGGGCTCCGAACACCGGGGAGCTGTTTTTT. This gives the protein CASSYSGAPNTGELFF.

There are a few counts of this clone. This chain uses TRBV7-9 with TRBJ2-5; D is perhaps TRBD1 (6 bases). Per the germline V gene, CDR1 is SEHNR and CDR2 is FQNEAQ (reference sequence). Trimming took off 5 bases at V and 0 bases at J, with 10 bases between the two ends. This CDR3 is 14 amino acids long. Here the CDR3 DNA reads TGTGCCAGCAGCCCGGACAGTAACCAAGAGACCCAGTACTTC. Translation gives CASSPDSNQETQYF. Combining the CDR3 with reference TRBV7-9 and TRBJ2-5 gives the whole variable domain DTGVSQNPRHKITKRGQNVTFRCDPISEHNRLYWYRQTLGQGPEFLTYFQNEAQLEKSRLLSDRFSAERPKGSFSTLEIQRTEQGDSAMYLCASSPDSNQETQYFGPGTRLLVL.

The chain couples TRBV10-3 to TRBJ1-2, with 11 positions matching TRBD1. The CDR3 is 15 residues long. Germline V CDR1 and CDR2: ENHRY, SYGVKD. The ends lost 8 bases at V and 7 bases at J; junction bases unmatched: 12. The CDR3 coding sequence is TGTGCCATCGAAGCCGGACAGGGGGCATTAGGTGGCTACACCTTC. Amino acid sequence: CAIEAGQGALGGYTF.

This clone was found a few times. This chain links TRBV9 with TRBJ2-3; D remains ambiguous. The CDR3 has 12 amino acids. CDR1 is SGDLS, CDR2 YYNGEE, per germline. Trimming stripped 2 bases from V and 0 bases from J, with 1 base between. CDR3 sequence (DNA): TGTGCCAGCAGCGTGAGCACAGATACGCAGTATTTT. This gives the protein CASSVSTDTQYF.

This clone showed up just a few times. The chain is built from TRBV29-1 and TRBJ2-2; D not certain. The CDR3 has 16 amino acids. Germline V lookup: CDR1 SQVTM, CDR2 ANQGSEA. V lost 1 base, J lost 1 base, and 13 bases lay in between. The CDR3 bases are TGCAGCGTTGAAGTGTCCATCACCCTGAACACCGGGGAGCTGTTTTTT. Its protein is CSVEVSITLNTGELFF.

V is TRBV7-9 and J is TRBJ2-1, with 8 positions matching TRBD1. This CDR3 has 14 amino acids. V dropped 6 bases and J dropped 5; count of bases not matched to a gene: 6. Germline CDR1 and CDR2: SEHNR and FQNEAQ (reference sequence). CDR3 sequence: CASRKDRDDNEQFF. CDR3 in DNA: TGTGCCAGCAGAAAGGACAGGGACGACAATGAGCAGTTCTTC.

CDR3 DNA sequence: TGTGCTAGTGGTTTGGAGCCGGGATCACCCCTCCACTTT. This encodes CASGLEPGSPLHF. The chain carries TRBV12-5 and TRBJ1-6; D uncertain. The germline CDR1 and CDR2 sequences are LGHNT and FRNRAP. Trimming left V 1 base short and J 10 bases short, with 8 bases between. The CDR3 is 13 residues long.

The rearrangement uses TRBV7-9 and TRBJ1-2; 12 positions agree with TRBD1. J gave up 8 bases and V 5 bases, and 6 bases lay outside the gene matches. The CDR3 consists of 14 residues. Germline CDR1 is SEHNR and CDR2 is FQNEAQ (reference sequence). Here the CDR3 reads CASSPGQGAEGYTF. The CDR3 DNA is TGTGCCAGCAGCCCGGGACAGGGGGCGGAAGGCTACACCTTC.

The V and J genes are TRBV5-4 and TRBJ1-6; D gene uncertain. The CDR3 extends over 17 amino acids. Trimming removed 2 bases at V and 0 bases at J, with 12 bases between. CDR1 SGHNT and CDR2 YYREEE come from the germline V gene (reference sequence). The chain's CDR3 is CASSLGGRSSYNSPLHF. CDR3 nucleotide sequence: TGTGCCAGCAGCTTAGGAGGACGGAGCTCCTATAATTCACCCCTCCACTTT.

The sample holds a few counts of this clone. The chain combines TRBV6-5 with TRBJ2-1, with no clear D. The V gene's germline CDR1 is MNHEY and CDR2 SVGAGI. The CDR3 is 12 amino acids. V shed 5 bases and J shed 7 bases, with 9 bases lying between them. As DNA, the CDR3 is TGTGCCAGCAGTCCCCTGGGGAATGAGCAGTTCTTC. Protein: CASSPLGNEQFF.

This chain joins TRBV18 and TRBJ1-2; the D gene is possibly TRBD1 (6 bases). V dropped 0 bases and J dropped 4 bases, with 9 bases sitting between them. The CDR3 runs to 14 residues. Germline assignment: CDR1 KGHSH and CDR2 LQKENI. CDR3 in amino acids: CASSPPRDTYGYTF. The CDR3 DNA reads TGTGCCAGCTCACCACCTCGGGACACCTATGGCTACACCTTC.

This chain joins TRBV5-1 and TRBJ2-5; 12 bases match TRBD2. In germline, CDR1 is SGHRS, CDR2 YFSETQ. CDR3 size: 17 residues. V dropped 3 bases and J dropped 1; count of bases not matched to a gene: 7. CDR3 bases: TGCGCCAGCAGCTCATCCTGGACTAGCGGGACCCAAGAGACCCAGTACTTC. Translating gives CASSSSWTSGTQETQYF.

The CDR3 reads CAWSSPWAANEKLFF. CDR3 sequence (DNA): TGTGCCTGGAGTTCCCCGTGGGCGGCTAATGAAAAACTGTTTTTT. The chain recombines TRBV30 with TRBJ1-4; D remains ambiguous. Per germline, CDR1 GTSNPN and CDR2 SVGIG (reference sequence). This CDR3 is built from 15 residues. Trimming cost V 2 bases and J 3 bases, with 13 bases left between them. Looking up the rest from reference TRBV30 and TRBJ1-4 gives the full variable domain: SQTIHQWPATLVQPVGSPLSLECTVEGTSNPNLYWYRQAAGRGLQLLFYSVGIGQISSEVPQNLSASRPQDRQFILSSKKLLLSDSGFYLCAWSSPWAANEKLFFGSGTQLSVL.

The chain joins TRBV6-4 to TRBJ2-2; 13 bases are shared with TRBD2. With 8 bases clipped from V and 5 bases from J, the junction kept 2 bases outside the gene matches. The germline CDR1 and CDR2 sequences are MRHNA and SNTAGT. The CDR3 length is 14 residues. In nucleotides, the CDR3 is TGTGCCAGCCGGACTAGCGGGGGAACCGGGGAGCTGTTTTTT. Amino acids: CASRTSGGTGELFF.